The present T cell receptor (beta chain) was sequenced within a study of blood T cell repertoires in COVID-19. This CDR3 contains 17 residues. The ends lost 1 base at V and 7 bases at J; junction bases unmatched: 8. CDR1 and CDR2 (germline): SGHTA, FQGNSA. Assay: immunoSEQ multiplex PCR; the TCRdb copy retains only in-frame clones and omits some. The data hold hundreds of thousands of clones, with 86% observed a single time. The receptor's source is a woman between 45 and 60 years old in a cohort exposed to, infected with or recovered from COVID-19 (not recorded which). V usage is TRBV7-2 and J usage is TRBJ2-1; 12 bases align to TRBD2. Specimen: PBMCs or T cells enriched from blood (not recorded which). The CDR3 sequence: CASSLEVGLAGLNEQFF. The CDR3, as DNA: TGTGCCAGCAGCTTAGAAGTAGGACTAGCGGGGTTAAATGAGCAGTTCTTC.